This T cell receptor beta chain comes out of a study of beta chain features in type 1 diabetes listed by TCRdb under 2018. About the study as a whole: Mean age, gender distribution, total cell number and subset yield did not differ between patients and healthy donors. A total of 90 million to 120 million sorted cells were examined across all samples, and a strong correlation was observed between cell number per subset and RNA yield. The study compared TCRB repertoires of sorted circulating CD4+ T cell subsets between recently diagnosed type 1 diabetes patients and matched healthy donors. Whereas all 28 donors provided naive and central memory subsets, regulatory and stem cell-like memory subsets were isolated from just 8 patients and roughly 8 healthy donors.

What the research found in general, with its limitations: A moderate but significant shortening of TCRB CDR3 length was observed in type 1 diabetes patients in all four CD4+ subsets. Only small numbers of individuals were included in the HLA sub-analyses, which left unresolved whether HLA type had any influence on TCRB rearrangement. Because cDNA rather than genomic DNA was sequenced, highly expressing activated cells could have been over-represented, although no difference in activation and CD3 levels was found between groups. Shorter templates might have been favored by PCR, but patient and control samples were amplified and corrected together, so both groups would have been affected equally by any skew. Fewer insertions and more nucleotide deletions at VDJ recombination sites were observed in patients with type 1 diabetes, implying thymic rearrangement abnormalities. Naive, central memory and regulatory TCRB repertoires appeared to be more alike among patients than among healthy donors.

For this clone: This clone's antigen is unknown. Within one base of it there is no much larger clone, and no base qualities were kept.

The High Capacity cDNA Reverse Transcription Kit was used to reverse transcribe all of the isolated RNA, meaning that expressed TCRB transcripts were what got sequenced. Deep immunoSEQ sequencing was performed on naive, central memory and regulatory T cell samples, with an average of about 4 million total reads per sample. Sorted cells were lysed in RLT buffer and RNA was extracted with DNase-treated RNeasy Micro or Mini kits, depending on cell number. Each cell subset was processed on its own to prevent cross-contamination, while patient and healthy donor samples were processed together. The immunoSEQ multiplex PCR was used to amplify TCRB sequences from cDNA, yielding 87-bp fragments that span the CDR3 region. Amplicons were sequenced on the Illumina HiSeq platform. From the authors' description of their analysis: PCR bias was corrected computationally using synthetic template baselines, and reads within Hamming distance 2 were collapsed, with unmergeable singletons discarded. Reads were aligned against IMGT so that V, D and J genes, CDR3 length and insertions or deletions at six rearrangement sites could be assigned. Clonotype counts were normalized to sorted cell number within each subset before computing true diversity and Gini coefficients with the tcR R package. Repertoire sharing was quantified using the overlap coefficient calculated on TCRB nucleotide sequences. TCRdb mirrors the immuneACCESS table, restricted to in-frame sequences. Some clones are absent from its copies; in checked studies, under half trace to an unresolved V gene, and the reason for the others is unknown. D and trimming come from the DNA, and the V and J calls and clone size come from that table. This sample holds some 220,000 clones; under 13% were observed only once. Approximately 1.3% of the sample rests with the top ten.

The CDR3 starts with the cysteine, ends with the phenylalanine, and has 14 residues. The entry retains the CDR3 DNA only, 42 bases that are in frame from base 1. CDR1 and CDR2 are drawn from the germline V gene: SGHAT, FQNNGV. The V and J ends are trimmed by 5 bases and 3 bases, leaving 14 bases between them. From each donor, a single peripheral blood sample of 100 to 150 mL on average was drawn into heparinised tubes. A BD FACSAria II and a panel including CD45RO, CCR7, CD25, CD127, CD95 and CD27 were used to sort naive, central memory, regulatory and stem cell-like memory CD4+ T cells. All sorted populations exceeded 95% purity. Right away, PBMCs were isolated by Lymphoprep density gradient centrifugation and were stained directly, with no culture step. So that batch effects would be minimized, each experiment stained and sorted samples in pairs, pairing one healthy donor with one patient.

The V and J genes are TRBV11-2 and TRBJ2-7; a weak D assignment points to TRBD1 (6 bases agree). This sequence originates from a man aged 18-30 years in good health. The sequencing sample was made of central memory CD4+ T cells from blood. CDR3 loop: CASSATVQGYEQYF. The sequenced DNA: TGTGCCAGCAGCGCAACCGTACAGGGCTACGAGCAGTACTTC.